These 20 T cell receptor beta chains originate from one sample sequenced in a study of T cell responses to AZD1222 COVID-19 vaccine. The data were produced by immunoSEQ multiplex PCR, yet TCRdb's version contains in-frame clones alone and is incomplete. The repertoire holds under 140,000 clones, roughly 89% seen once, with about 15% in the top ten. Sequencing used peripheral blood, obtained 28 days after the second AZD1222 dose. The receptors come from an adult who received the AZD1222 COVID-19 vaccine.

The J gene is TRBJ2-5, the V gene TRBV12-3 or TRBV12-4, with D maybe TRBD2 (6 bases). Trimming removed 7 bases from V and 5 bases from J, with 14 bases in between. CDR3 length equals 13 residues. For the CDR3, the DNA is TGTGCCAGCACCCGTCGGGGGACCGAGACCCAGTACTTC. Translation gives CASTRRGTETQYF.

The chain has TRBV7-8 and TRBJ2-7; 9 bases map to TRBD2. Losses at the gene ends were 1 base for V and 0 bases for J; bases not matched to a gene: 13. The CDR3 sequence is 19 residues long. The V gene's germline CDR1 is SGHVS and CDR2 FQNEAQ. CDR3 DNA: TGTGCCAGCAGCTTAGGGCCCCGGACGGCAGCGGGGGGCTCCTACGAGCAGTACTTC. The encoded protein is CASSLGPRTAAGGSYEQYF.

The chain links TRBV6-5 to TRBJ2-2; the D gene is possibly TRBD1 (5 bases). The germline V gene encodes CDR1 MNHEY and CDR2 SVGAGI. Trimming shortened V by 6 bases and J by 7 bases, and 12 bases separated the two germline ends. This CDR3 comprises 13 residues. The CDR3 loop reads CASSNRQGGELFF. DNA of the CDR3: TGTGCCAGCAGCAATCGCCAGGGCGGGGAGCTGTTTTTT.

V and J are TRBV15 and TRBJ1-1, with D possibly matching TRBD1 (6 bases). CDR3 size: 16 residues. Trimming took off 0 bases at V and 5 bases at J, with 16 bases between the two ends. Germline V gene data show CDR1 as LNHNV and CDR2 as YYDKDF (reference sequence). The CDR3 nucleotides read TGTGCCACCAGCAGAGATTCGCAGGGGACGGGGACTGAAGCTTTCTTT. It translates to CATSRDSQGTGTEAFF.

This chain uses TRBV5-1 with TRBJ2-5; 7 bases align to TRBD1. V was clipped by 4 bases and J by 3 bases; unmatched bases: 3. This CDR3 contains 13 residues. Germline V gene data show CDR1 as SGHRS and CDR2 as YFSETQ. CDR3 nucleotides: TGCGCCAGCAGCGGGGGACAGAAAGAGACCCAGTACTTC. Translation: CASSGGQKETQYF.

The rearrangement uses TRBV29-1 and TRBJ2-1; D perhaps matches TRBD1 (9 bases). The CDR3 consists of 17 residues. The ends were cut back, 7 bases at V and 7 bases at J, with 29 bases in the middle. Germline V gives CDR1 SQVTM, CDR2 ANQGSEA. The CDR3 nucleotides read TGCAGCGCCTCGGGGGGACAGGGTCCGCGGGAGGAGAATGAGCAGTTCTTC. This translates into CSASGGQGPREENEQFF.

The rearrangement uses TRBV5-1 and TRBJ2-3; D is ambiguous. Germline CDR1 reads SGHRS; CDR2 reads YFSETQ. The CDR3 runs to 16 residues. V lost 4 bases, J lost 0 bases, and 15 bases lay in between. The CDR3 DNA reads TGCGCCAGCAGCCTTCTGACGGCAACTAGCACAGATACGCAGTATTTT. It yields the protein CASSLLTATSTDTQYF.

The chain employs TRBV11-3 and TRBJ1-2; 7 bases align to TRBD1. The CDR3 runs to 15 residues. The V and J ends lost 2 bases and 5 bases, in that order; junction bases with no gene match: 8. Germline values: CDR1 SGHNT, CDR2 YENEEA. The CDR3 DNA is TGTGCCAGCAGCTTACTCGGGACAGTCGGATATGGCTACACCTTC. Translation: CASSLLGTVGYGYTF.

CDR3 DNA: TGTGCCAGCAGCTTGGCCGGACAGGGTTTCACCGAGCAGTACTTC. This translates into CASSLAGQGFTEQYF. The rearrangement joins TRBV5-6 to TRBJ2-7; 8 nucleotides match TRBD1. There are 15 residues in the CDR3. CDR1 is SGHDT and CDR2 is YYEEEE in the germline V gene. V gave up 0 bases and J gave up 6 bases; unmatched junction bases: 8.

This clone was counted a few times. The CDR3 loop reads CASFRGDEAGELFF. In DNA form, the CDR3 reads TGTGCCAGCTTCCGAGGGGACGAGGCCGGGGAGCTGTTTTTT. The chain has TRBV6-5 and TRBJ2-2; D might be TRBD1 or TRBD2, each matching 5 bases. Looked up from germline, CDR1 is MNHEY and CDR2 is SVGAGI. The CDR3 length is 14 residues. V was pared by 8 bases and J by 6 bases, with 16 bases between.

The chain recombines TRBV6-6 with TRBJ1-2; 7 positions agree with TRBD1. J was trimmed by 8 bases and V by 5 bases; bases with no gene match: 20. CDR1 is MNHNY and CDR2 is SVGAGI in the germline V gene (reference sequence). CDR3 size: 17 residues. The chain's CDR3 is CASSPTGDGRSYAGYTF. The CDR3 nucleotides read TGTGCCAGCAGTCCTACAGGGGATGGAAGGTCCTATGCGGGCTACACCTTC.

The V call is TRBV13, the J call TRBJ2-4; 9 bases agree with TRBD2. V gave up 3 bases and J gave up 10 bases; unmatched junction bases: 4. Germline V gives CDR1 PRHDT, CDR2 FYEKMQ (reference sequence). The CDR3 contains 13 residues. For the CDR3, the DNA is TGTGCCAGCAGCTTCCGGACTAGCGTAATTCAGTACTTC. It yields the protein CASSFRTSVIQYF.

The chain uses TRBV2 and TRBJ2-3; 11 nucleotides match TRBD2. Germline V lookup: CDR1 SNHLY, CDR2 FYNNEI. The CDR3 covers 16 residues. V shed 0 bases, J shed 2 bases, and the junction held 1 base outside the gene matches. This CDR3 reads CASSEASGGATDTQYF. The CDR3 DNA sequence: TGTGCCAGCAGTGAAGCTAGCGGGGGGGCCACAGATACGCAGTATTTT.

V usage is TRBV5-1 and J usage is TRBJ2-2; TRBD1 aligns across 11 bases. The CDR3 is made up of 15 amino acids. Per the germline V gene, CDR1 is SGHRS and CDR2 is YFSETQ. J gave up 6 bases and V 6 bases, and 7 bases lay outside the gene matches. CDR3 nucleotides: TGCGCCAGCACCCAGAGGACAGGGGGCTCCGGGGAGCTGTTTTTT. It translates to CASTQRTGGSGELFF.

J is TRBJ1-1 and V is TRBV5-1; 8 bases are a match to TRBD1. The V segment lost 4 bases and the J segment 5 bases; nucleotides outside the gene matches: 4. CDR3 size: 13 residues. Germline V CDR1 and CDR2: SGHRS, YFSETQ. The CDR3 bases are TGCGCCAGCAGCGATACAGGGGGGACTGAAGCTTTCTTT. It translates to CASSDTGGTEAFF.

The chain is built from TRBV6-5 and TRBJ1-4; no clear D. The CDR3 totals 15 residues. Between the trimmed V and J ends, which lost 6 bases and 0 bases, there was a span of 11 bases. Germline-derived CDR1 and CDR2 are MNHEY and SVGAGI. CDR3 in amino acids: CASSLSYATNEKLFF. In nucleotides, the CDR3 is TGTGCCAGCAGCTTAAGTTACGCAACTAATGAAAAACTGTTTTTT.

This chain connects TRBV6-1 to TRBJ2-1, with a possible D match to TRBD1 (6 bases). Trimming pared 3 bases from V and 0 bases from J, leaving 18 bases between. CDR1 MNHNS and CDR2 SASEGT come from the germline V gene. The CDR3 sequence is 18 residues long. CDR3 sequence (DNA): TGTGCCAGCAGTGACCGACAGGCCTGGGTTAGCTCCTACAATGAGCAGTTCTTC. Amino acid sequence: CASSDRQAWVSSYNEQFF.

This clone has only one observation. V is TRBV11-1 and J is TRBJ1-2; D might be TRBD1 (5 bases). The length of the CDR3 is 15 residues. In germline, CDR1 is SGHAT, CDR2 FQDESV (reference sequence). Trimming took 5 bases from V and 4 from J, leaving 17 bases between them. This CDR3 reads CASSHPARASYGYTF. For the CDR3, the DNA is TGTGCCAGCAGCCACCCTGCCAGGGCGTCCTATGGCTACACCTTC.

This clone appeared a single time. This chain joins TRBV10-3 and TRBJ1-5, with TRBD1 matching 11 bases. CDR1 ENHRY and CDR2 SYGVKD come from the germline V gene. This CDR3 has 18 amino acids. V lost 6 bases and J lost 3; bases outside the gene matches: 13. The CDR3 region is CAIRTGTGGANFNQPQHF. The CDR3 DNA follows: TGTGCCATCAGAACCGGGACAGGGGGAGCAAACTTCAATCAGCCCCAGCATTTT.

This chain uses TRBV25-1 with TRBJ1-1; weak D call: TRBD1 (5 bases). This CDR3 contains 15 residues. The V and J ends lost 3 bases and 3 bases respectively, with 14 bases between them. Germline CDR1 MGHDK, CDR2 SYGVNS. The CDR3: CASSDPRQGDTEAFF. The DNA of the CDR3 is TGTGCCAGCAGTGACCCCCGGCAGGGCGACACTGAAGCTTTCTTT.